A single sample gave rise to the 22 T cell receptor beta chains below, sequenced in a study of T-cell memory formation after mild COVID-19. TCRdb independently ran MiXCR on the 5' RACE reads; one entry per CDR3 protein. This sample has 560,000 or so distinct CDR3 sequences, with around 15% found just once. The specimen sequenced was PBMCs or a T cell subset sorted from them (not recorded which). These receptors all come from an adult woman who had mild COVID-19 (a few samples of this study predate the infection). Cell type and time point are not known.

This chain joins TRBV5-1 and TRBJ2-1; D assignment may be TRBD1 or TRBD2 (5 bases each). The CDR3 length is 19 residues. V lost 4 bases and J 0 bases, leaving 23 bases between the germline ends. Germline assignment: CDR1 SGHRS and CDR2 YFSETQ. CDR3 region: CASSGIPGTDTSSYNEQFF. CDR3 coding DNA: TGCGCCAGCAGCGGCATCCCTGGGACGGACACTAGCTCCTACAATGAGCAGTTCTTC.

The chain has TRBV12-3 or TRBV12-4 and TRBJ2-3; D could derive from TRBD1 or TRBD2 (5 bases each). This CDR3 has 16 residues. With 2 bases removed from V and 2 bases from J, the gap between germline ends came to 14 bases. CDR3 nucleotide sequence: TGTGCCAGCAGTTTAAAGCCCGAGGGGTACACAGATACGCAGTATTTT. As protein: CASSLKPEGYTDTQYF.

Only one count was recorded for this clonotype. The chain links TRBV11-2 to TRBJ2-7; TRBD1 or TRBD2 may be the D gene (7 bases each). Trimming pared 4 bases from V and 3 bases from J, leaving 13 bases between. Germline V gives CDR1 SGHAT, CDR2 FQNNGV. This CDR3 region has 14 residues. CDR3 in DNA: TGTGCCAGCAGCTACGCAGGGGGGGGCTACGAGCAGTACTTC. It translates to CASSYAGGGYEQYF.

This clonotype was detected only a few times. Here the CDR3 DNA reads TGCGCCAGCAGCTTGATCCCAGGGGGAGACTATGGCTACACCTTC. The encoded protein is CASSLIPGGDYGYTF. The rearrangement joins TRBV5-1 to TRBJ1-2, with TRBD1 matching over 7 bases. The germline V gene has CDR1 SGHRS and CDR2 YFSETQ. V gave up 1 base and J gave up 3 bases; unmatched junction bases: 6. The CDR3 is 15 amino acids.

The CDR3 region has the DNA TGCGCCAGCAGTCATCCTGCCGCTCTCGGGGCATATAGCAATCAGCCCCAGCATTTT. It is translated as CASSHPAALGAYSNQPQHF. This chain uses TRBV23-1 with TRBJ1-5; D may be TRBD1 (5 bases). TRBV23-1 is assigned to the ORF class and has an uncertain function. Trimming left V 3 bases short and J 0 bases short, with 21 bases between. This CDR3 contains 19 residues.

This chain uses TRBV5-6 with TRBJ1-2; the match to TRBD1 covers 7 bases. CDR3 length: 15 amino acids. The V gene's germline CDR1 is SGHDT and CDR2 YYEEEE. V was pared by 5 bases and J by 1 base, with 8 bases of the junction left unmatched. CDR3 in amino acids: CASRLVRDSNYGYTF. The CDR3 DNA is TGTGCCAGCAGGCTAGTGAGGGACAGTAACTATGGCTACACCTTC.

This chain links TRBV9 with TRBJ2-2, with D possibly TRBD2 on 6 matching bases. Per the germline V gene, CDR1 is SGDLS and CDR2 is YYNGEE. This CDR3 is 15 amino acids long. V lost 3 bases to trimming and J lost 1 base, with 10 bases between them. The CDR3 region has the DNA TGTGCCAGCAGCGGATGGGGGGTGAACACCGGGGAGCTGTTTTTT. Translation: CASSGWGVNTGELFF.

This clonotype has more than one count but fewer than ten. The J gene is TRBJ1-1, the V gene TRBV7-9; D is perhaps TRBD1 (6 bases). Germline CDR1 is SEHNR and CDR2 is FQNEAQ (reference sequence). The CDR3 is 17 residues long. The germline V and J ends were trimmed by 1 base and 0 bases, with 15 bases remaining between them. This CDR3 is CASSLGPRGPLNTEAFF. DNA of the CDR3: TGTGCCAGCAGCTTAGGTCCCAGGGGACCCCTGAACACTGAAGCTTTCTTT. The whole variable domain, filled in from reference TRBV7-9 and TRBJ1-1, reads DTGVSQNPRHKITKRGQNVTFRCDPISEHNRLYWYRQTLGQGPEFLTYFQNEAQLEKSRLLSDRFSAERPKGSFSTLEIQRTEQGDSAMYLCASSLGPRGPLNTEAFFGQGTRLTVV.

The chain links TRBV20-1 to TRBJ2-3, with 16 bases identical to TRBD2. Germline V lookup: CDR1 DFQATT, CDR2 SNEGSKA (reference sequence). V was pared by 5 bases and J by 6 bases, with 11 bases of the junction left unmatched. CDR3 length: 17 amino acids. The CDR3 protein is CSAPGTSGRANMDTQYF. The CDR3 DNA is TGCAGTGCTCCCGGGACTAGCGGGAGGGCCAACATGGATACGCAGTATTTT.

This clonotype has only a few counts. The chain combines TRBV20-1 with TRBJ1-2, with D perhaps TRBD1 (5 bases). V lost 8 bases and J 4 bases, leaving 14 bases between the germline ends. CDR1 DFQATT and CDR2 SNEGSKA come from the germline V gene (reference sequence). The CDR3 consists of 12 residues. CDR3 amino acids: CSTSVGTYGYTF. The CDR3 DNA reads TGCAGTACCTCGGTAGGGACCTATGGCTACACCTTC.

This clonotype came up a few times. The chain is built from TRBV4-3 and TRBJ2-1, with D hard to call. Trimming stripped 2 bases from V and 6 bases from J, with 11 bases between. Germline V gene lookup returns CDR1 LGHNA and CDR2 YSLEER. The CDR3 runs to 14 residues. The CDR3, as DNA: TGCGCCAGCAGCCAACCATCGCCTCTCAATGAGCAGTTCTTC. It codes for CASSQPSPLNEQFF.

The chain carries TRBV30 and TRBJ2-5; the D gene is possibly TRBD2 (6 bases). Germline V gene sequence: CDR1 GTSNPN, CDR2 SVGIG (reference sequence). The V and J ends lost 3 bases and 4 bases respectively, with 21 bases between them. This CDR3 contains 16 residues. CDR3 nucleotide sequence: TGTGCCTGGAGCGGCTCACTCGGGGTGGGAGGAGAGACCCAGTACTTC. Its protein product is CAWSGSLGVGGETQYF. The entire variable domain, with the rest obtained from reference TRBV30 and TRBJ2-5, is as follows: SQTIHQWPATLVQPVGSPLSLECTVEGTSNPNLYWYRQAAGRGLQLLFYSVGIGQISSEVPQNLSASRPQDRQFILSSKKLLLSDSGFYLCAWSGSLGVGGETQYFGPGTRLLVL.

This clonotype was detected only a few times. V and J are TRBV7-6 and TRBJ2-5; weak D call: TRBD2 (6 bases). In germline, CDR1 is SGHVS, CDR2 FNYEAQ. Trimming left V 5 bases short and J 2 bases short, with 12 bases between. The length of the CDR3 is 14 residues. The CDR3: CASSVTGGQETQYF. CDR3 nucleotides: TGTGCCAGCAGCGTTACCGGGGGACAAGAGACCCAGTACTTC. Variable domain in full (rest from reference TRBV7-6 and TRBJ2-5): GAGVSQSPRYKVTKRGQDVALRCDPISGHVSLYWYRQALGQGPEFLTYFNYEAQQDKSGLPNDRFSAERPEGSISTLTIQRTEQRDSAMYRCASSVTGGQETQYFGPGTRLLVL.

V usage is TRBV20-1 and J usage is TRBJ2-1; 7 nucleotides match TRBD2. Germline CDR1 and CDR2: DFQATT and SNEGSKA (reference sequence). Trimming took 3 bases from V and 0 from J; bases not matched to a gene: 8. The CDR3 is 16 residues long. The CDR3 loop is CSARGRVAGSYNEQFF. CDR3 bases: TGCAGTGCTAGGGGGAGGGTAGCGGGCTCCTACAATGAGCAGTTCTTC.

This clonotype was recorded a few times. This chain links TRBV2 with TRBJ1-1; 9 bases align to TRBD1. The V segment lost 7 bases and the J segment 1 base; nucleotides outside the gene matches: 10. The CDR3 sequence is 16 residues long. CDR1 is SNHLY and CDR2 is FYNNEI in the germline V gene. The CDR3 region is CASTLTGGLGNTEAFF. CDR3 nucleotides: TGTGCCAGCACCCTGACAGGGGGTCTCGGGAACACTGAAGCTTTCTTT. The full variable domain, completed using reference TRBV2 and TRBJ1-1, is EPEVTQTPSHQVTQMGQEVILRCVPISNHLYFYWYRQILGQKVEFLVSFYNNEISEKSEIFDDQFSVERPDGSNFTLKIRSTKLEDSAMYFCASTLTGGLGNTEAFFGQGTRLTVV.

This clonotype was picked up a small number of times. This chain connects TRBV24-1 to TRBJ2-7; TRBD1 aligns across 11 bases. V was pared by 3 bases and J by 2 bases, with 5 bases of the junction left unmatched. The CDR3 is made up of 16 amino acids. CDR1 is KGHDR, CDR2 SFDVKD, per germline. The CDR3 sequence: CATSDHPGQGAYEQYF. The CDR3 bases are TGTGCCACCAGTGATCATCCGGGACAGGGGGCCTACGAGCAGTACTTC.

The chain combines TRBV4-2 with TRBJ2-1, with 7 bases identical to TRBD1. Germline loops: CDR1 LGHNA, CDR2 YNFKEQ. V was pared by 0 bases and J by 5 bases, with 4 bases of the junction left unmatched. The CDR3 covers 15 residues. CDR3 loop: CASSQDYRGHNEQFF. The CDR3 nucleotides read TGTGCCAGCAGCCAAGATTACAGGGGCCACAATGAGCAGTTCTTC.

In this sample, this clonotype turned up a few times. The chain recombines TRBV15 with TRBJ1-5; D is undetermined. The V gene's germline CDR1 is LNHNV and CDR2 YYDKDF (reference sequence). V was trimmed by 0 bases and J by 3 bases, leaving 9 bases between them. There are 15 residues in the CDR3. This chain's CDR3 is CATSRDTWANQPQHF. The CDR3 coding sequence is TGTGCCACCAGCAGAGATACCTGGGCCAATCAGCCCCAGCATTTT.

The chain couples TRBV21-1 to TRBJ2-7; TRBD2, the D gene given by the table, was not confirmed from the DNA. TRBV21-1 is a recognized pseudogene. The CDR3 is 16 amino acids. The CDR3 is CASSISGLAGGYEQYF. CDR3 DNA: TGTGCCAGCAGCATATCGGGACTAGCGGGAGGTTACGAGCAGTACTTC.

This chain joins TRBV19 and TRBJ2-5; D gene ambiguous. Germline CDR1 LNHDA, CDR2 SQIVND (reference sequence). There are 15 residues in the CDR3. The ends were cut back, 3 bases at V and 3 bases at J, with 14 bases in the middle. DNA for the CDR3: TGTGCCAGTAGTATCGCGAGAGCGTTGAAAGAGACCCAGTACTTC. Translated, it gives CASSIARALKETQYF.

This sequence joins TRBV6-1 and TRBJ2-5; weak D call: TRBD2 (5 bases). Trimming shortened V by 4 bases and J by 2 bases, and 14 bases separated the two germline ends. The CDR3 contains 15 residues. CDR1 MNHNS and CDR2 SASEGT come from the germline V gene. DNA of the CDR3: TGTGCCAGCAGTGTGGTCCCCGGGAAGCAAGAGACCCAGTACTTC. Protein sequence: CASSVVPGKQETQYF.

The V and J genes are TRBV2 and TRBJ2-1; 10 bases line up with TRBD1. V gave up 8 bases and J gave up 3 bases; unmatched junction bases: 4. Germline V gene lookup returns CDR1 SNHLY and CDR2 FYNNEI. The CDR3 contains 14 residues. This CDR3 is CASRRDRGYNEQFF. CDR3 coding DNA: TGTGCCAGCCGTCGGGACAGGGGCTACAATGAGCAGTTCTTC.